These T cell receptor beta chains were read from a single sample in a study of technical replicates of blood from a handful of donors. TCRdb keeps only in-frame clones here, not all; method: immunoSEQ multiplex PCR. The repertoire holds roughly 97,000 clones, roughly 95% seen once, with approximately 0.38% in the top ten. Sequenced sample: T cells isolated from PBMCs. All receptors come from a human donor in good health. Both conserved end residues are part of each CDR3. The D gene is left open where the match is weak. Some rows mark clone size as missing; the rest say once, few, many or name a class of expanded clone.

cdr3_length: 15
d_call: TRBD1
clone_size: -
v_call: TRBV5-1
j_call: TRBJ2-3
cdr3_aa: CASSLVTGQTDTQYF
cdr3_nt: TGCGCCAGCAGCTTGGTGACGGGACAGACAGATACGCAGTATTTT

cdr3_length: 18
d_call: -
clone_size: -
v_call: TRBV14
j_call: TRBJ2-2
cdr3_aa: CASSQFSNRESKAGELFF
cdr3_nt: TGTGCCAGCAGCCAATTTTCAAATCGGGAATCGAAGGCCGGGGAGCTGTTTTTT

cdr3_length: 13
d_call: TRBD1
clone_size: -
v_call: TRBV2
j_call: TRBJ1-1
cdr3_aa: CASRTGKNTEAFF
cdr3_nt: TGTGCCAGCAGGACAGGGAAGAACACTGAAGCTTTCTTT

cdr3_length: 15
d_call: -
clone_size: -
v_call: TRBV30
j_call: TRBJ1-5
cdr3_aa: CAWSVRGGLNQPQHF
cdr3_nt: TGTGCCTGGAGTGTACGCGGGGGCTTAAATCAGCCCCAGCATTTT

cdr3_length: 15
d_call: TRBD1
clone_size: -
v_call: TRBV7-9
j_call: TRBJ1-1
cdr3_aa: CASSFLQGAHPEAFF
cdr3_nt: TGTGCCAGCAGCTTCCTCCAGGGGGCGCACCCTGAAGCTTTCTTT

cdr3_length: 15
d_call: TRBD1
clone_size: -
v_call: TRBV4-2
j_call: TRBJ2-7
cdr3_aa: CASSPSGQGNYEQYF
cdr3_nt: TGTGCCAGCAGCCCCTCGGGACAGGGAAATTACGAGCAGTACTTC

cdr3_length: 15
d_call: TRBD1
clone_size: -
v_call: TRBV19
j_call: TRBJ1-1
cdr3_aa: CASSSTGTLNTEAFF
cdr3_nt: TGTGCCAGTAGTTCGACAGGGACTCTGAACACTGAAGCTTTCTTT

cdr3_length: 15
d_call: TRBD1
clone_size: -
v_call: TRBV5-4
j_call: TRBJ2-3
cdr3_aa: CASDSGGLGTDTQYF
cdr3_nt: TGTGCCAGCGATTCAGGGGGCCTAGGCACAGATACGCAGTATTTT

cdr3_length: 15
d_call: TRBD1
clone_size: -
v_call: TRBV27
j_call: TRBJ1-1
cdr3_aa: CASSVRDSRGPEAFF
cdr3_nt: TGTGCCAGCAGCGTAAGGGACAGCAGGGGCCCTGAAGCTTTCTTT

cdr3_length: 14
d_call: TRBD1
clone_size: -
v_call: TRBV7-3
j_call: TRBJ2-5
cdr3_aa: CASSLGQGPETQYF
cdr3_nt: TGTGCCAGCAGCTTGGGACAGGGCCCTGAGACCCAGTACTTC

cdr3_length: 13
d_call: -
clone_size: -
v_call: TRBV6-5
j_call: TRBJ2-7
cdr3_aa: CASSYTQEYEQYF
cdr3_nt: TGTGCCAGCAGTTACACACAGGAGTACGAGCAGTACTTC

cdr3_length: 17
d_call: -
clone_size: -
v_call: TRBV7-9
j_call: TRBJ2-7
cdr3_aa: CASSEQGVTSNLYEQYF
cdr3_nt: TGTGCCAGCAGTGAACAGGGTGTCACCTCCAATCTCTACGAGCAGTACTTC

cdr3_length: 14
d_call: -
clone_size: -
v_call: TRBV9
j_call: TRBJ1-2
cdr3_aa: CASSVEDRTYGYTF
cdr3_nt: TGTGCCAGCAGCGTAGAGGACAGAACCTATGGCTACACCTTC

cdr3_length: 15
d_call: TRBD2
clone_size: -
v_call: TRBV5-4
j_call: TRBJ2-7
cdr3_aa: CASSLGLAGGYEQYF
cdr3_nt: TGTGCCAGCAGCTTGGGACTAGCGGGAGGCTACGAGCAGTACTTC

cdr3_length: 11
d_call: TRBD1
clone_size: -
v_call: TRBV6-6
j_call: TRBJ2-7
cdr3_aa: CATGQDYEQYF
cdr3_nt: TGTGCCACCGGACAGGACTACGAGCAGTACTTC

cdr3_length: 14
d_call: TRBD1
clone_size: -
v_call: TRBV5-1
j_call: TRBJ1-5
cdr3_aa: CASAPTGGNQPQHF
cdr3_nt: TGCGCCAGCGCCCCGACAGGGGGCAATCAGCCCCAGCATTTT

cdr3_length: 14
d_call: TRBD1
clone_size: -
v_call: TRBV7-2
j_call: TRBJ1-4
cdr3_aa: CASSVRTGDEKLFF
cdr3_nt: TGTGCCAGCAGCGTAAGGACAGGGGATGAAAAACTGTTTTTT

cdr3_length: 16
d_call: TRBD1
clone_size: -
v_call: TRBV7-2
j_call: TRBJ1-1
cdr3_aa: CASSSPVGTGLSVAFF
cdr3_nt: TGTGCCAGCAGCTCGCCCGTCGGGACAGGTTTAAGCGTAGCTTTCTTT

cdr3_length: 16
d_call: TRBD1
clone_size: once
v_call: TRBV19
j_call: TRBJ2-1
cdr3_aa: CASSIAPGQAINEQFF
cdr3_nt: TGTGCCAGTAGTATAGCACCGGGACAGGCTATCAATGAGCAGTTCTTC

cdr3_length: 14
d_call: -
clone_size: once
v_call: TRBV18
j_call: TRBJ2-1
cdr3_aa: CASSPQTALGEQFF
cdr3_nt: TGTGCCAGCTCACCGCAGACGGCGCTAGGTGAGCAGTTCTTC

cdr3_length: 16
d_call: -
clone_size: -
v_call: TRBV28
j_call: TRBJ1-2
cdr3_aa: CASSFYTRGTSYGYTF
cdr3_nt: TGTGCCAGCAGTTTCTACACCCGCGGAACTTCCTATGGCTACACCTTC

cdr3_length: 12
d_call: -
clone_size: -
v_call: TRBV2
j_call: TRBJ1-6
cdr3_aa: CASSEVRSPLHF
cdr3_nt: TGTGCCAGCAGTGAAGTCCGGTCACCCCTCCACTTT

cdr3_length: 15
d_call: -
clone_size: -
v_call: TRBV19
j_call: TRBJ1-2
cdr3_aa: CASTEAGPRNYGYTF
cdr3_nt: TGTGCCAGCACAGAGGCAGGGCCCCGAAACTATGGCTACACCTTC

cdr3_length: 13
d_call: -
clone_size: -
v_call: TRBV10-3
j_call: TRBJ2-3
cdr3_aa: CAISEDPTGTQYF
cdr3_nt: TGTGCCATCAGTGAAGACCCCACAGGTACGCAGTATTTT

cdr3_length: 18
d_call: TRBD1
clone_size: -
v_call: TRBV7-9
j_call: TRBJ1-2
cdr3_aa: CASSPDVLDRGLGYGYTF
cdr3_nt: TGTGCCAGCAGCCCGGATGTCCTCGACAGGGGGCTTGGGTATGGCTACACCTTC

cdr3_length: 13
d_call: TRBD2
clone_size: -
v_call: TRBV5-4
j_call: TRBJ2-1
cdr3_aa: CAPTSGYMDEQFF
cdr3_nt: TGTGCCCCGACTAGCGGGTATATGGATGAGCAGTTCTTC